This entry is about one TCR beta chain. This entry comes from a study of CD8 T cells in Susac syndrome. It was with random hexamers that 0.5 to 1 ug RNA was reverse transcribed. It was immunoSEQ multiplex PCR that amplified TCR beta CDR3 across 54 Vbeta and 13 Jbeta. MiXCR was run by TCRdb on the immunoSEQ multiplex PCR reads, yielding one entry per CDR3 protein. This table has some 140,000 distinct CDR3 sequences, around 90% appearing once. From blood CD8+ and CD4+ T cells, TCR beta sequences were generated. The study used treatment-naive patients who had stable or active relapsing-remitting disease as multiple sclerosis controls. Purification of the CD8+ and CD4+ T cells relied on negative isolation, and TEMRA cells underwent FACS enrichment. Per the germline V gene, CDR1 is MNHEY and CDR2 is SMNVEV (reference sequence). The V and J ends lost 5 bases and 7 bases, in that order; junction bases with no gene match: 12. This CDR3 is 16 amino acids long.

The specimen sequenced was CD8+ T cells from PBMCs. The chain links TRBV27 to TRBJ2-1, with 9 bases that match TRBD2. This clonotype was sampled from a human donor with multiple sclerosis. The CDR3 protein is CASSPGGGAGGNEQFF. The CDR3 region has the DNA TGTGCCAGCAGTCCCGGAGGGGGAGCGGGAGGTAATGAGCAGTTCTTC.